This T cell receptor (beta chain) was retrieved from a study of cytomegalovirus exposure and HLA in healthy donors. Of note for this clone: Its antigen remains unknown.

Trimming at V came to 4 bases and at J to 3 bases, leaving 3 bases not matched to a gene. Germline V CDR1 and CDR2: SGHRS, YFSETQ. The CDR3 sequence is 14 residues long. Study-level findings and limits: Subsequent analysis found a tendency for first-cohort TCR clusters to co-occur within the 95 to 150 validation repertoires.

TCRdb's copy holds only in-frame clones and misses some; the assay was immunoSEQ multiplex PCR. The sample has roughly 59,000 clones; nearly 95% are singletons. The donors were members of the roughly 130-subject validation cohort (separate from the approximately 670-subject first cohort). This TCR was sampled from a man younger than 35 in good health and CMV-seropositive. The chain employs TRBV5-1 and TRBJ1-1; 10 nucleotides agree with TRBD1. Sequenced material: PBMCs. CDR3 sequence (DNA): TGCGCCAGCAGCACTGACAGGGGGCACACTGAAGCTTTCTTT. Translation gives CASSTDRGHTEAFF.